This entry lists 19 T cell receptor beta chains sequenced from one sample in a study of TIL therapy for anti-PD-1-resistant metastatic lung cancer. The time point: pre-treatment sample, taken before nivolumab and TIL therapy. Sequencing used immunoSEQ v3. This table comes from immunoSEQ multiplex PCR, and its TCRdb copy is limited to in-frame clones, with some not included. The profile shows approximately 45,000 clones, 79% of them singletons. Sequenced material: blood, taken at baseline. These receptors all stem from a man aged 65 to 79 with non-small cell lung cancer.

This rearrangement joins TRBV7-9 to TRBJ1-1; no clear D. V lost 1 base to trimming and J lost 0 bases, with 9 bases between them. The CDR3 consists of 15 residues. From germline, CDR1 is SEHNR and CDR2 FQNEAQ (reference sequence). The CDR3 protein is CASSLGQSLNTEAFF. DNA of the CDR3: TGTGCCAGCAGCTTAGGCCAATCTTTGAACACTGAAGCTTTCTTT.

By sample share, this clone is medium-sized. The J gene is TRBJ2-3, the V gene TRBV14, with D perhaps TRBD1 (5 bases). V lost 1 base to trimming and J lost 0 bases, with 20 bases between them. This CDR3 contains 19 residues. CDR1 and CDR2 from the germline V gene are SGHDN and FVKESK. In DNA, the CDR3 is TGTGCCAGCAGCCAAGGGGTACATCGGACATTAAAAAGCACAGATACGCAGTATTTT. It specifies CASSQGVHRTLKSTDTQYF.

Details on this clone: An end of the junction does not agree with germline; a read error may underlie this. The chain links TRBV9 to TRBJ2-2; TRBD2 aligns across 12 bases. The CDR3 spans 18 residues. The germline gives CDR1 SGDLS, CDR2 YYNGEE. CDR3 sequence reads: CASSVRTSGITNTGELFF. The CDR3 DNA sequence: TGCGCCAGCAGCGTTCGGACTAGCGGGATAACGAACACCGGGGAGCTGTTTTTT.

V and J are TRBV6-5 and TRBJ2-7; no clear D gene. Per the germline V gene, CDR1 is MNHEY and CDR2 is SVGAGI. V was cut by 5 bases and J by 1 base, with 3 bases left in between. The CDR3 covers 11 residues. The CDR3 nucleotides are TGTGCCAGCAGTACGTCCTACGAGCAGTACTTC. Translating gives CASSTSYEQYF.

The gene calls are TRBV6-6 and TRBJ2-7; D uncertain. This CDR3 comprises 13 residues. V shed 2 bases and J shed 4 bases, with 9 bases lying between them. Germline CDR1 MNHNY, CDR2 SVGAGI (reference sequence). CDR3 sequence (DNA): TGTGCCAGCAGTTACCCAACCGGTTACGAGCAGTACTTC. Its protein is CASSYPTGYEQYF.

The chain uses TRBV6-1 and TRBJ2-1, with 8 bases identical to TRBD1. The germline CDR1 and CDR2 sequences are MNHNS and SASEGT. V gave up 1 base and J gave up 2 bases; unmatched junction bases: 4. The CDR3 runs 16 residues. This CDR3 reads CASSEGTGKTYNEQFF. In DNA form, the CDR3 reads TGTGCCAGCAGTGAAGGGACAGGGAAGACCTACAATGAGCAGTTCTTC.

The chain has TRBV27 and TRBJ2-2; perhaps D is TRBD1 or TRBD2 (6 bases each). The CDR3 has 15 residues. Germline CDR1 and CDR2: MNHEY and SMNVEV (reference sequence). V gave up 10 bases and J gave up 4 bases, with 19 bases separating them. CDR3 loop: CATTPRGQGTGELFF. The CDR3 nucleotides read TGTGCCACTACTCCCCGGGGGCAGGGCACCGGGGAGCTGTTTTTT.

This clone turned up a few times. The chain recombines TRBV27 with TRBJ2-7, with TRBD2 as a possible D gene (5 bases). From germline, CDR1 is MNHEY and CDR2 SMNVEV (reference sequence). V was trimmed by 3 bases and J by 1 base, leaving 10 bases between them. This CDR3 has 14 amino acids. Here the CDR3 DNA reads TGTGCCAGCAGTTTGAACGGGATATCCTACGAGCAGTACTTC. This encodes CASSLNGISYEQYF.

CDR3 sequence (DNA): TGCGCCAGCAGCGGGGACGGGACCTACGAGCAGTACTTC. This codes for CASSGDGTYEQYF. V and J are TRBV5-1 and TRBJ2-7; the D gene could be TRBD1 or TRBD2 (5 bases each). The CDR3 contains 13 residues. The germline CDR1 and CDR2 sequences are SGHRS and YFSETQ. Deletions cut 4 bases from V and 2 bases from J, with 10 bases between.

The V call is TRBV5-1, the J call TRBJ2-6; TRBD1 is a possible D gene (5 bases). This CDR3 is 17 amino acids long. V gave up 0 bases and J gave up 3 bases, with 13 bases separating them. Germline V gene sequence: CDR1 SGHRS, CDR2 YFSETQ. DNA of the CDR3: TGCGCCAGCAGCTTGGATCCTGCAGGGTTTGGGGCCAACGTCCTGACTTTC. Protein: CASSLDPAGFGANVLTF.

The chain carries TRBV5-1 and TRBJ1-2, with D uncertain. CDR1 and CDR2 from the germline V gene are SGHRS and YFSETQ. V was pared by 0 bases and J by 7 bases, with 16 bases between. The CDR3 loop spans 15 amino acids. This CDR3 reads CASSLAVSQEGGYTF. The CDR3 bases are TGCGCCAGCAGCTTGGCGGTCAGCCAAGAGGGTGGCTACACCTTC.

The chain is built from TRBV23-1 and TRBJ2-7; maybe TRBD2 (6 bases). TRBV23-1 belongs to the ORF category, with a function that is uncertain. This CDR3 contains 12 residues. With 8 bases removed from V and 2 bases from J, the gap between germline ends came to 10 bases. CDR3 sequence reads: CASGGITYEQYF. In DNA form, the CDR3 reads TGCGCCAGCGGCGGGATTACCTACGAGCAGTACTTC.

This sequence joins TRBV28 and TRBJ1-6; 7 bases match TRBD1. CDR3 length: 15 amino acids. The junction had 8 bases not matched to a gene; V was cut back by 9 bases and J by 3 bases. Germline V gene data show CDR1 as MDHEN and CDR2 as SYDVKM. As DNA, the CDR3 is TGTGCCAGTGGTACAGGGGCCATCTATAATTCACCCCTCCACTTT. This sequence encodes CASGTGAIYNSPLHF.

CDR3 DNA sequence: TGTGCCAGCAGCTTATGGGGGAACCAAGAGACCCAGTACTTC. It codes for CASSLWGNQETQYF. V is TRBV7-6 and J is TRBJ2-5; D could derive from TRBD1 or TRBD2 (5 bases each). This CDR3 spans 14 amino acids. V lost 2 bases to trimming and J lost 0 bases, with 7 bases between them. Germline CDR1 SGHVS, CDR2 FNYEAQ. Looking up the rest from reference TRBV7-6 and TRBJ2-5 gives the full variable domain: GAGVSQSPRYKVTKRGQDVALRCDPISGHVSLYWYRQALGQGPEFLTYFNYEAQQDKSGLPNDRFSAERPEGSISTLTIQRTEQRDSAMYRCASSLWGNQETQYFGPGTRLLVL.

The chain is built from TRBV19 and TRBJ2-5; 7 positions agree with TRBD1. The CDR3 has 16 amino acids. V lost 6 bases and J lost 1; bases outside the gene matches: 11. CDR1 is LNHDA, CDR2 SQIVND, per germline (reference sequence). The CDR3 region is CASSITGTVTQETQYF. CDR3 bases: TGTGCCAGTAGCATTACCGGGACAGTCACCCAAGAGACCCAGTACTTC. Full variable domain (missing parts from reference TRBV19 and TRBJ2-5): DGGITQSPKYLFRKEGQNVTLSCEQNLNHDAMYWYRQDPGQGLRLIYYSQIVNDFQKGDIAEGYSVSREKKESFPLTVTSAQKNPTAFYLCASSITGTVTQETQYFGPGTRLLVL.

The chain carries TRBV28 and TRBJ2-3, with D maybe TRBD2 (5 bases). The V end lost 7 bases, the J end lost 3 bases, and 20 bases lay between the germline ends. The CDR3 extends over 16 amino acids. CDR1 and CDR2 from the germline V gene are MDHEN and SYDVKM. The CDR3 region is CASTFLRREITDTQYF. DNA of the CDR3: TGTGCCAGCACCTTTTTGAGACGGGAAATAACAGATACGCAGTATTTT.

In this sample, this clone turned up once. CDR3 loop: CASSPTGGRNEQYF. CDR3 in DNA: TGTGCCAGCTCACCTACGGGGGGAAGGAACGAGCAGTACTTC. The chain carries TRBV18 and TRBJ2-7; TRBD2 matches 7 bases. CDR3 size: 14 residues. V shed 3 bases and J 5 bases; nucleotides not matched to a gene: 7. The germline CDR1 and CDR2 sequences are KGHSH and LQKENI.

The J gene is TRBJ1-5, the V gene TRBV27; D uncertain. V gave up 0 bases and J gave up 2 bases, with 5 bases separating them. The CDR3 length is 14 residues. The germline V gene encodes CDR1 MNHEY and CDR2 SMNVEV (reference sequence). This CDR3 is CASSLSLGNQPQHF. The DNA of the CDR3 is TGTGCCAGCAGTTTATCCCTCGGCAATCAGCCCCAGCATTTT.

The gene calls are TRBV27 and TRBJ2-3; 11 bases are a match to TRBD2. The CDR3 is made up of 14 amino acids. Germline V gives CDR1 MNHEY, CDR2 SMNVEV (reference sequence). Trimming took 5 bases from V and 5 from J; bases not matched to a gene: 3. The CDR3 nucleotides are TGTGCCAGCAGTCGGCTAGCGGGAGGAGATACGCAGTATTTT. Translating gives CASSRLAGGDTQYF.